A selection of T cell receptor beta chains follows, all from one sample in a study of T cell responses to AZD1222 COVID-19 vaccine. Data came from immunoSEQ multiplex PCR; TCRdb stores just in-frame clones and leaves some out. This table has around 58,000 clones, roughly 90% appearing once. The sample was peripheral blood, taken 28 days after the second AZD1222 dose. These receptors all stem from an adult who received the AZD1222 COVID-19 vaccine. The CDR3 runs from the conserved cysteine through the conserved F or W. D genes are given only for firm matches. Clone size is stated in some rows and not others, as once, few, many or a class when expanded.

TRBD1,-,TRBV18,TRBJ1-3,TGTGCCAGCTCTTGGGCTACGGGACAGACGTCTGGAAACACCATATATTTT,CASSWATGQTSGNTIYF
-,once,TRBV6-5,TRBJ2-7,TGTGCCAGCAGCCGATCACCCCTCTCCTACGAGCAGTACTTC,CASSRSPLSYEQYF
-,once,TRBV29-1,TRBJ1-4,TGCAGCGTTGCTCCATCCCCTTCGGAAAAACTGTTTTTT,CSVAPSPSEKLFF
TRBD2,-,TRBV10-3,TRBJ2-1,TGTGCCATCAGTGAGTTGCTAGCGGGCCCTAGCTCCTACAATGAGCAGTTCTTC,CAISELLAGPSSYNEQFF
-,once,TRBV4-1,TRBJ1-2,TGCGCCAGCAGCCAAGATGGGACCTATGGCTACACCTTC,CASSQDGTYGYTF
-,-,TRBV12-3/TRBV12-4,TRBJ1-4,TGTGCCAGCAGGGGGGGAATGGGTGAAAAACTGTTTTTT,CASRGGMGEKLFF
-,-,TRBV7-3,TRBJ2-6,TGTGCCAGCAGCCCTTCGGGGGCCAACGTCCTGACTTTC,CASSPSGANVLTF
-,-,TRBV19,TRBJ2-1,TGTGCCAGTAGTATTGGGCCCGGGGAGCAGTTCTTC,CASSIGPGEQFF
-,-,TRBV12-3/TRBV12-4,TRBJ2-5,TGTGCCACCGCCACAGGGTTAGAGACCCAGTACTTC,CATATGLETQYF
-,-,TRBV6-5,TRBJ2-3,TGTGCCAGCAGTCATCAGGGTAGGGGAACAGATACGCAGTATTTT,CASSHQGRGTDTQYF
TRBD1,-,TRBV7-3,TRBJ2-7,TGTGCCAGCAGCTCCCAGGGGGCTTACGAGCAGTACTTC,CASSSQGAYEQYF
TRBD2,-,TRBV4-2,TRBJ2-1,TGTGCCAGCAGCCAAGGGGCGGGAGGGCTCTATGAGCAGTTCTTC,CASSQGAGGLYEQFF
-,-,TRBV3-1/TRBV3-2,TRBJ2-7,TGTGCCAGCAGCCGGGACGGGACCGGTGGCGGGCAGTACTTC,CASSRDGTGGGQYF
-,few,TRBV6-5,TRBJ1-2,TGTGCCAGCAGTTACTCGCCCCAGGGGTACGGCTACACCTTC,CASSYSPQGYGYTF
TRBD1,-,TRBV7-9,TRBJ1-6,TGTGCCAGCAGTTTAGGACAGGGGTTTTACAATTCACCCCTCCACTTT,CASSLGQGFYNSPLHF
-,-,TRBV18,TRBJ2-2,TGTGCCAGCTCACCAGGGATTGCAGGTCAAGGCGGGGAGCTGTTTTTT,CASSPGIAGQGGELFF
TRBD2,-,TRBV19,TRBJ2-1,TGTGCCAGTAAGCTAGCGGGACGTAATGAGCAGTTCTTC,CASKLAGRNEQFF
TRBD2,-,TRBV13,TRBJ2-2,TGTGCCAGCAGACTAGCGGGACCGATCACCGGGGAGCTGTTTTTT,CASRLAGPITGELFF
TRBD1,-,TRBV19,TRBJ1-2,TGTGCCAGTAGTGAGACAGGGGGCTACTATGGCTACACCTTC,CASSETGGYYGYTF
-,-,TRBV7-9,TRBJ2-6,TGTGCCAGCAGCGGCGATCCGGGCAGGGCGTCTGGGGCCAACGTCCTGACTTTC,CASSGDPGRASGANVLTF
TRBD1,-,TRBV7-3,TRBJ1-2,TGTGCCAGCAGCTTGACAGGGGAATGGGACTATGGCTACACCTTC,CASSLTGEWDYGYTF
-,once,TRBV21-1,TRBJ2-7,TGTGCCAGCAGCAAACACCCTAGCGACTCCTACGAGCAGTACTTC,CASSKHPSDSYEQYF
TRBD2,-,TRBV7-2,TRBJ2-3,TGTGCCAGCAGCCAGGAGGCGGGGGACACAGATACGCAGTATTTT,CASSQEAGDTDTQYF
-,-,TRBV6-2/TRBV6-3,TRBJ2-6,TGTGCCAGCAGTACAAGCTCTGGGGCCAACGTCCTGACTTTC,CASSTSSGANVLTF
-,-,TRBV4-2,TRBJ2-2,TGTGCCAGCAGCCAAGAGATACCGGGACACCTGAACACCGGGGAGCTGTTTTTT,CASSQEIPGHLNTGELFF